The next 15 T cell receptor beta chains were all read from a single sample in a study of T-cell memory formation after mild COVID-19. Via MiXCR, TCRdb re-called the 5' RACE reads, giving one row per CDR3 protein. This sample yields approximately 270,000 distinct CDR3 sequences, of which around 15% are seen a single time; roughly 25% belongs to the top ten. Sample: PBMCs or a T cell subset sorted from them (not recorded which). These receptors all come from a man aged 18 to 29 who had mild COVID-19 (a few samples of this study predate the infection). Cell type and time point are not known.

This clonotype turned up a few times. The V call is TRBV24-1, the J call TRBJ2-1, with TRBD2 matching over 9 bases. J lost 2 bases, V lost 2 bases, and 6 bases had no gene match. Germline CDR1 and CDR2: KGHDR and SFDVKD. This CDR3 is built from 17 residues. The CDR3 coding sequence is TGTGCCACCAGTGATTACGAGCGGGGGGCTGCCTACAATGAGCAGTTCTTC. It translates to CATSDYERGAAYNEQFF.

This clonotype was recorded a few times. J is TRBJ2-7 and V is TRBV6-2 or TRBV6-3; the D gene is possibly TRBD2 (5 bases). CDR3 size: 15 residues. Trimming removed 0 bases from V and 2 bases from J, with 11 bases in between. Germline CDR1 reads MNHEY; CDR2 reads SVGEGT. The CDR3 sequence is CASSYSPGWAYEQYV. The CDR3 region has the DNA TGTGCCAGCAGTTACTCTCCGGGGTGGGCCTACGAGCAGTACGTC.

This clonotype was seen more than once but under ten times. J is TRBJ2-7 and V is TRBV7-2, with D tentatively TRBD1 (5 bases). This CDR3 region has 12 residues. Germline CDR1 SGHTA, CDR2 FQGNSA. V dropped 3 bases and J dropped 6 bases, with 9 bases sitting between them. The DNA for the CDR3 is TGTGCCAGCAGCTTCACAGGCGCCGAGCAGTACTTC. Protein: CASSFTGAEQYF.

This clonotype came up many times. CDR3 residues: CASSLEGLPQETQYF. As DNA, the CDR3 is TGTGCCAGCAGTTTAGAGGGACTCCCACAAGAGACCCAGTACTTC. This chain uses TRBV12-3 or TRBV12-4 with TRBJ2-5, with D tentatively TRBD2 (6 bases). Trimming left V 1 base short and J 2 bases short, with 11 bases between. The CDR3 runs to 15 residues.

The chain combines TRBV7-7 with TRBJ2-5, with D perhaps matching TRBD2 (6 bases). The CDR3 is 13 residues long. CDR1 SSHAT and CDR2 FNYEAQ come from the germline V gene (reference sequence). The CDR3 DNA sequence: TGTGCTAGCGGCGGTGGGTACCAAGAGACCCAGTACTTC. Its protein product is CASGGGYQETQYF.

The chain couples TRBV20-1 to TRBJ2-7; D possibly corresponds to TRBD2 (5 bases). The CDR3 spans 13 residues. Germline CDR1 is DFQATT and CDR2 is SNEGSKA (reference sequence). Trimming cost V 4 bases and J 6 bases, with 16 bases left between them. The CDR3 coding sequence is TGCAGTGCTATCGAGGGTTCCCGGACCGAGCAGTACTTC. Translated, it gives CSAIEGSRTEQYF.

This chain joins TRBV15 and TRBJ2-1; D is unclear. The germline V gene encodes CDR1 LNHNV and CDR2 YYDKDF (reference sequence). The V end lost 2 bases, the J end lost 9 bases, and 14 bases lay between the germline ends. This CDR3 spans 14 amino acids. The CDR3, as DNA: TGTGCCACCAGCAGACCTCTTCGTAAGCGTGAGCAGTTCTTC. Translated: CATSRPLRKREQFF.

This chain links TRBV20-1 with TRBJ2-3; 7 nucleotides match TRBD2. Germline assignment: CDR1 DFQATT and CDR2 SNEGSKA (reference sequence). J lost 3 bases, V lost 0 bases, and 6 bases had no gene match. There are 15 residues in the CDR3. DNA for the CDR3: TGCAGTGCTAGAGATCCGTGGGGGGGGACAGATACGCAGTATTTT. Translating it yields CSARDPWGGTDTQYF.

This chain uses TRBV4-1 with TRBJ2-5; D uncertain. The germline V gene has CDR1 MGHRA and CDR2 YSYEKL. V was cut by 1 base and J by 4 bases, with 7 bases left in between. The CDR3 has 13 residues. This CDR3 is CASSQAQRETQYF. In DNA form, the CDR3 reads TGCGCCAGCAGCCAAGCCCAGCGAGAGACCCAGTACTTC.

This clonotype has only a few counts. This chain connects TRBV7-2 to TRBJ1-5; 9 bases agree with TRBD1. Germline loops: CDR1 SGHTA, CDR2 FQGNSA. The CDR3 spans 17 residues. V was pared by 5 bases and J by 4 bases, with 12 bases of the junction left unmatched. CDR3 nucleotides: TGTGCCAGCAGCCCCGGGACAGGGTTAAGTGAAAATCAGCCCCAGCATTTT. Residues: CASSPGTGLSENQPQHF.

This clonotype has only a few counts. The CDR3 nucleotides are TGTGCCAGTAGTACAGGTTCGAGCTCTGGAAACACCATATATTTT. Its translation: CASSTGSSSGNTIYF. The chain links TRBV19 to TRBJ1-3; D not resolved. The germline V gene encodes CDR1 LNHDA and CDR2 SQIVND (reference sequence). The CDR3 length is 15 residues. Trimming removed 4 bases from V and 0 bases from J, with 10 bases in between.

V is TRBV10-3 and J is TRBJ1-2, with TRBD1 as a possible D gene (5 bases). Germline CDR1 is ENHRY and CDR2 is SYGVKD. Trimming took 0 bases from V and 4 from J, leaving 9 bases between them. CDR3 length: 14 residues. Written as DNA, the CDR3 is TGTGCCATCAGTGAGTCTGGGCAGGGCTATGGCTACACCTTC. Translating gives CAISESGQGYGYTF.

The sample holds a few counts of this clonotype. For the CDR3, the DNA is TGTGCCAGCAGCTTAGCGGGAGTTCGACTACCCCGGGAGCTGTTTTTT. Translating gives CASSLAGVRLPRELFF. V is TRBV11-2 and J is TRBJ2-2, with D perhaps matching TRBD2 (6 bases). Germline CDR1 and CDR2: SGHAT and FQNNGV. V gave up 1 base and J gave up 9 bases, with 18 bases separating them. The CDR3 contains 16 residues.

Only a few counts were recorded for this clonotype. V and J are TRBV4-3 and TRBJ1-1; D uncertain. Germline V gene data show CDR1 as LGHNA and CDR2 as YSLEER. Trimming took 4 bases from V and 6 from J, leaving 18 bases between them. This CDR3 has 15 residues. CDR3: CASSRAPMTAPEAFF. CDR3 in DNA: TGCGCCAGCAGCCGAGCCCCCATGACCGCACCTGAAGCTTTCTTT.

This clonotype was observed a handful of times. This chain connects TRBV7-9 to TRBJ1-1; TRBD1 might be the D (5 bases). The CDR3 runs 13 residues. The V gene's germline CDR1 is SEHNR and CDR2 FQNEAQ (reference sequence). Trimming left V 6 bases short and J 4 bases short, with 12 bases between. The CDR3 coding sequence is TGTGCCAGCAGACCGAACGGGGGCACTGAAGCTTTCTTT. As protein: CASRPNGGTEAFF.